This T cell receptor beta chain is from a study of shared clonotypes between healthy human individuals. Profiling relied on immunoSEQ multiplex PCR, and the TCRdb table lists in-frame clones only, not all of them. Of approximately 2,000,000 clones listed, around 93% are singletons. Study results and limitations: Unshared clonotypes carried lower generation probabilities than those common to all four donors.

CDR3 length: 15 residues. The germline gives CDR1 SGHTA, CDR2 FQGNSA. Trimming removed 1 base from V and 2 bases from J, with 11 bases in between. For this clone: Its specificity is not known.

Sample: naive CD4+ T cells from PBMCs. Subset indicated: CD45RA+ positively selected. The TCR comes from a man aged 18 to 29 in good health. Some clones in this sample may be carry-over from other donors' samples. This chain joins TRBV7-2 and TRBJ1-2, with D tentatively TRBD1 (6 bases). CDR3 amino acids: CASSLVDRLNYGYTF. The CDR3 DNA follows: TGTGCCAGCAGCTTAGTCGACAGGCTAAACTATGGCTACACCTTC.